Listed below are T cell receptor beta chains from one sample, sequenced in a study of identifying expanded T cells in peripheral blood. Only in-frame clones appear in the TCRdb table, and some are missing; sequencing was by immunoSEQ multiplex PCR. Of over 100,000 clones in the sample, about 87% were seen once. Sequenced input: blood. Every receptor here comes from a person aged 18-70 years in good health. CDR3s include the opening cysteine and the closing phenylalanine or tryptophan. Each record gives: J gene, clone size, D gene, V gene, CDR3 length, CDR3 protein, CDR3 DNA. The D gene is left open where the match is weak. Where a row states a size, it is once, few, many or the class of an expanded clone; other rows omit it.

J gene: TRBJ2-5
clone size: .
D gene: .
V gene: TRBV5-1
CDR3 length: 14
CDR3 protein: CASSPRQGQETQYF
CDR3 DNA: TGCGCCAGCAGCCCCAGGCAGGGTCAAGAGACCCAGTACTTC

J gene: TRBJ2-1
clone size: once
D gene: .
V gene: TRBV9
CDR3 length: 15
CDR3 protein: CASSVDVSSYNEQFF
CDR3 DNA: TGTGCCAGCAGCGTAGATGTAAGCTCCTACAATGAGCAGTTCTTC

J gene: TRBJ2-7
clone size: .
D gene: .
V gene: TRBV18
CDR3 length: 11
CDR3 protein: CASSPSEEQYF
CDR3 DNA: TGTGCCAGCTCACCGTCTGAAGAGCAGTACTTC

J gene: TRBJ2-3
clone size: .
D gene: TRBD1
V gene: TRBV5-1
CDR3 length: 14
CDR3 protein: CASSSTQGTDTQYF
CDR3 DNA: TGCGCCAGCAGCTCGACACAGGGGACAGATACGCAGTATTTT

J gene: TRBJ2-5
clone size: .
D gene: TRBD1
V gene: TRBV5-4
CDR3 length: 13
CDR3 protein: CASRDRVQETQYF
CDR3 DNA: TGTGCCAGCAGAGACAGGGTCCAAGAGACCCAGTACTTC

J gene: TRBJ2-5
clone size: .
D gene: TRBD1
V gene: TRBV4-2
CDR3 length: 17
CDR3 protein: CASSQFQQGAGVETQYF
CDR3 DNA: TGTGCCAGCAGCCAATTTCAGCAGGGGGCGGGCGTGGAGACCCAGTACTTC

J gene: TRBJ1-2
clone size: .
D gene: TRBD1
V gene: TRBV6-1
CDR3 length: 14
CDR3 protein: CASGRDSQLYGYTF
CDR3 DNA: TGTGCCAGTGGTAGGGACAGCCAGCTTTATGGCTACACCTTC

J gene: TRBJ2-1
clone size: few
D gene: TRBD1
V gene: TRBV5-1
CDR3 length: 15
CDR3 protein: CASSSTGVDYNEQFF
CDR3 DNA: TGCGCCAGCAGCTCCACAGGGGTTGACTACAATGAGCAGTTCTTC

J gene: TRBJ2-2
clone size: .
D gene: .
V gene: TRBV4-3
CDR3 length: 17
CDR3 protein: CASSQVTAGTNTGELFF
CDR3 DNA: TGCGCCAGCAGCCAAGTAACCGCGGGAACGAACACCGGGGAGCTGTTTTTT

J gene: TRBJ2-7
clone size: once
D gene: TRBD1
V gene: TRBV11-3
CDR3 length: 16
CDR3 protein: CASSPMRTGGTYEQYF
CDR3 DNA: TGTGCCAGCAGCCCAATGAGGACAGGGGGCACCTACGAGCAGTACTTC

J gene: TRBJ2-3
clone size: .
D gene: .
V gene: TRBV29-1
CDR3 length: 14
CDR3 protein: CSVEDGDSTDTQYF
CDR3 DNA: TGCAGCGTTGAAGATGGGGACAGCACAGATACGCAGTATTTT

J gene: TRBJ2-1
clone size: .
D gene: .
V gene: TRBV5-6
CDR3 length: 15
CDR3 protein: CASSLAGAGEDEQFF
CDR3 DNA: TGTGCCAGCAGCTTGGCCGGGGCAGGGGAAGATGAGCAGTTCTTC

J gene: TRBJ1-2
clone size: .
D gene: .
V gene: TRBV11-2
CDR3 length: 14
CDR3 protein: CASSPPGAFYGYTF
CDR3 DNA: TGTGCCAGCAGCCCACCCGGGGCATTCTATGGCTACACCTTC

J gene: TRBJ1-1
clone size: .
D gene: TRBD1
V gene: TRBV19
CDR3 length: 15
CDR3 protein: CASSISTGGNTEAFF
CDR3 DNA: TGTGCCAGTAGTATCTCGACAGGGGGAAACACTGAAGCTTTCTTT

J gene: TRBJ2-4
clone size: .
D gene: .
V gene: TRBV28
CDR3 length: 14
CDR3 protein: CASSLFQGVDIQYF
CDR3 DNA: TGTGCCAGCAGTTTATTCCAAGGGGTGGACATTCAGTACTTC

J gene: TRBJ2-5
clone size: .
D gene: .
V gene: TRBV10-3
CDR3 length: 15
CDR3 protein: CASRAETTPRETQYF
CDR3 DNA: TGTGCCAGTCGGGCCGAAACGACGCCGCGGGAGACCCAGTACTTC

J gene: TRBJ2-3
clone size: .
D gene: .
V gene: TRBV5-4
CDR3 length: 15
CDR3 protein: CASSLDGGGTDTQYF
CDR3 DNA: TGTGCCAGCAGCTTGGATGGTGGGGGCACAGATACGCAGTATTTT

J gene: TRBJ2-7
clone size: .
D gene: TRBD1
V gene: TRBV10-3
CDR3 length: 13
CDR3 protein: CAISAQGNYEQYF
CDR3 DNA: TGTGCCATCAGTGCACAGGGGAACTACGAGCAGTACTTC

J gene: TRBJ2-7
clone size: .
D gene: .
V gene: TRBV5-5
CDR3 length: 12
CDR3 protein: CASSSTGYEQYF
CDR3 DNA: TGTGCCAGCAGTTCCACAGGATACGAGCAGTACTTC

J gene: TRBJ2-5
clone size: .
D gene: TRBD2
V gene: TRBV5-1
CDR3 length: 15
CDR3 protein: CASSLEAGYQETQYF
CDR3 DNA: TGCGCCAGCAGCTTGGAAGCGGGGTACCAAGAGACCCAGTACTTC

J gene: TRBJ2-5
clone size: .
D gene: .
V gene: TRBV2
CDR3 length: 14
CDR3 protein: CASSFSTRQETQYF
CDR3 DNA: TGTGCCAGCAGTTTCAGTACACGGCAAGAGACCCAGTACTTC

J gene: TRBJ1-6
clone size: .
D gene: .
V gene: TRBV7-8
CDR3 length: 18
CDR3 protein: CASSFDRSSSSYNSPLHF
CDR3 DNA: TGTGCCAGCAGCTTCGATAGGTCTTCCAGCTCCTATAATTCACCCCTCCACTTT

J gene: TRBJ2-1
clone size: few
D gene: .
V gene: TRBV7-9
CDR3 length: 12
CDR3 protein: CASSLEFTEQFF
CDR3 DNA: TGTGCCAGCAGCTTAGAGTTCACTGAGCAGTTCTTC

J gene: TRBJ1-5
clone size: .
D gene: .
V gene: TRBV6-5
CDR3 length: 15
CDR3 protein: CASSTSGQGNQPQHF
CDR3 DNA: TGTGCCAGCAGTACATCAGGCCAGGGCAATCAGCCCCAGCATTTT

J gene: TRBJ1-1
clone size: .
D gene: .
V gene: TRBV5-4
CDR3 length: 15
CDR3 protein: CASSGAGVTDTEAFF
CDR3 DNA: TGTGCCAGCAGCGGAGCGGGGGTAACGGACACTGAAGCTTTCTTT

J gene: TRBJ1-2
clone size: .
D gene: .
V gene: TRBV28
CDR3 length: 14
CDR3 protein: CASSRLGGGDGYTF
CDR3 DNA: TGTGCCAGCAGCCGTTTGGGGGGTGGTGATGGCTACACCTTC

J gene: TRBJ2-1
clone size: .
D gene: TRBD2
V gene: TRBV19
CDR3 length: 18
CDR3 protein: CASSTRAFGTSGLNEQFF
CDR3 DNA: TGTGCCAGTAGTACCAGAGCTTTCGGGACTAGCGGGCTCAATGAGCAGTTCTTC

J gene: TRBJ1-1
clone size: .
D gene: TRBD1
V gene: TRBV7-8
CDR3 length: 15
CDR3 protein: CASSLWDRGSTEAFF
CDR3 DNA: TGTGCCAGCAGCTTATGGGACAGGGGCAGTACTGAAGCTTTCTTT

J gene: TRBJ1-5
clone size: .
D gene: .
V gene: TRBV4-1
CDR3 length: 16
CDR3 protein: CASSLATGTLNQPQHF
CDR3 DNA: TGCGCCAGCAGCCTAGCAACGGGGACACTGAATCAGCCCCAGCATTTT

J gene: TRBJ2-1
clone size: .
D gene: .
V gene: TRBV14
CDR3 length: 15
CDR3 protein: CASSQERGRYNEQFF
CDR3 DNA: TGTGCCAGCAGCCAAGAACGGGGAAGATACAATGAGCAGTTCTTC

J gene: TRBJ1-5
clone size: .
D gene: TRBD1
V gene: TRBV19
CDR3 length: 15
CDR3 protein: CASSAGQGFDQPQHF
CDR3 DNA: TGTGCCAGTAGTGCGGGACAGGGTTTTGATCAGCCCCAGCATTTT

J gene: TRBJ2-1
clone size: .
D gene: .
V gene: TRBV10-3
CDR3 length: 15
CDR3 protein: CAIKSPTTSYNEQFF
CDR3 DNA: TGTGCCATCAAGAGCCCAACAACATCCTACAATGAGCAGTTCTTC

J gene: TRBJ1-3
clone size: .
D gene: .
V gene: TRBV14
CDR3 length: 16
CDR3 protein: CASSQAKQGGGNTIYF
CDR3 DNA: TGTGCCAGCAGCCAAGCGAAACAGGGAGGTGGAAACACCATATATTTT

J gene: TRBJ2-1
clone size: .
D gene: TRBD2
V gene: TRBV18
CDR3 length: 15
CDR3 protein: CASSALAGSGNEQFF
CDR3 DNA: TGTGCCAGCTCCGCCCTAGCGGGGTCTGGCAATGAGCAGTTCTTC

J gene: TRBJ1-1
clone size: .
D gene: .
V gene: TRBV28
CDR3 length: 12
CDR3 protein: CASSLTDTEAFF
CDR3 DNA: TGTGCCAGCAGTTTAACGGACACTGAAGCTTTCTTT

J gene: TRBJ2-1
clone size: .
D gene: .
V gene: TRBV4-2
CDR3 length: 14
CDR3 protein: CASSQGTPNNEQFF
CDR3 DNA: TGTGCCAGCAGCCAAGGGACACCCAACAATGAGCAGTTCTTC

J gene: TRBJ2-3
clone size: .
D gene: .
V gene: TRBV2
CDR3 length: 13
CDR3 protein: CASSVFFTDTQYF
CDR3 DNA: TGTGCCAGCAGTGTGTTTTTCACAGATACGCAGTATTTT

J gene: TRBJ1-1
clone size: .
D gene: .
V gene: TRBV6-6
CDR3 length: 13
CDR3 protein: CASSLLAYTEAFF
CDR3 DNA: TGTGCCAGCAGCTTACTCGCATACACTGAAGCTTTCTTT

J gene: TRBJ2-1
clone size: .
D gene: .
V gene: TRBV12-5
CDR3 length: 13
CDR3 protein: CASGFGGSNEQFF
CDR3 DNA: TGTGCTAGTGGTTTTGGGGGATCTAATGAGCAGTTCTTC

J gene: TRBJ2-7
clone size: .
D gene: TRBD2
V gene: TRBV4-2
CDR3 length: 15
CDR3 protein: CASSQASGEYYEQYF
CDR3 DNA: TGTGCCAGCAGCCAGGCGAGCGGGGAATACTACGAGCAGTACTTC

J gene: TRBJ1-1
clone size: .
D gene: .
V gene: TRBV28
CDR3 length: 11
CDR3 protein: CASSLNDLAFF
CDR3 DNA: TGTGCCAGCAGTTTAAATGATTTGGCTTTCTTT